The TCR beta chain described here comes from a study of regulatory T cells in long-lasting Graves disease. This clonotype was counted many times. Arm-PCR with iRepertoire HTBI primers amplified the CDR3 regions for these TCR beta libraries. TCRdb re-analysed the multiplex PCR reads in MiXCR, keeping a single row per CDR3 protein. The sample holds approximately 350,000 distinct CDR3 sequences, 10% to 15% seen once. Time point reported: newly diagnosed GD, antithyroid drugs for less than 3 months. The TCR library used RNA extracted from PBMCs. This sample also appeared in a second study, on T cells in Graves' hyperthyroidism and ophthalmopathy.

The sequence came from a woman aged 18-35 years with Graves disease. The sequencing here drew on peripheral blood mononuclear cells (PBMCs), taken at new diagnosis, from a patient treated with antithyroid drugs.

Written as DNA, the CDR3 is TGTGCCAGCAGCGTAGCTGGAAGCGTACAAGAGACCCAGTACTTC. Amino acids: CASSVAGSVQETQYF. This chain connects TRBV9 to TRBJ2-5; the D is unclear. The germline V gene has CDR1 SGDLS and CDR2 YYNGEE. Between the trimmed V and J ends, which lost 0 bases and 2 bases, there was a span of 11 bases. The CDR3 is 15 residues long.